What follows are 21 T cell receptor beta chains derived from one specimen sequenced in a study of cytomegalovirus exposure and HLA in healthy donors. Researchers ran the PCR with 60 Vbeta and 13 Jbeta primers. TCRdb's copy holds only in-frame clones and misses some; the assay was immunoSEQ multiplex PCR. The data hold approximately 100,000 clones, with 60% to 85% observed a single time. The sample consisted of PBMCs. The receptors stem from a woman younger than 30 in good health and CMV-seropositive.

The chain recombines TRBV28 with TRBJ1-5; TRBD1 matches 12 bases. Germline values: CDR1 MDHEN, CDR2 SYDVKM. V was clipped by 7 bases and J by 4 bases; unmatched bases: 5. CDR3 length equals 15 residues. The chain's CDR3 is CASIPGQGANQPQHF. The DNA for the CDR3 is TGTGCCAGCATCCCGGGACAGGGGGCGAATCAGCCCCAGCATTTT.

Concerning this clone: One base away lies a much larger clone, so this may be a sequencing read error. This chain connects TRBV6-5 to TRBJ2-7; TRBD2 aligns across 9 bases. The V gene's germline CDR1 is MNHEY and CDR2 SVGAGI. The CDR3 totals 14 residues. V shed 5 bases, J shed 2 bases, and the junction held 4 bases outside the gene matches. CDR3 coding DNA: TGTGCCAGCAGTGTTCTAGCGGGACCCTACGAGCAGTACTTC. It codes for CASSVLAGPYEQYF.

The gene calls are TRBV5-1 and TRBJ2-5; no firm D call. The CDR3 length is 15 residues. Trimming stripped 0 bases from V and 0 bases from J, with 9 bases between. Germline values: CDR1 SGHRS, CDR2 YFSETQ. This chain's CDR3 is CASSLGAVNQETQYF. The CDR3 region has the DNA TGCGCCAGCAGCTTGGGGGCAGTGAACCAAGAGACCCAGTACTTC.

The genes are TRBV2 and TRBJ2-1; D perhaps matches TRBD2 (5 bases). Trimming removed 6 bases from V and 5 bases from J, with 11 bases in between. The germline V gene encodes CDR1 SNHLY and CDR2 FYNNEI. The CDR3 is 13 residues long. The CDR3 reads CASSPLGNNEQFF. CDR3 nucleotides: TGTGCCAGCAGCCCCCTCGGGAACAATGAGCAGTTCTTC.

The chain couples TRBV25-1 to TRBJ2-6; tentative D call: TRBD2 (6 bases). The CDR3 has 15 amino acids. CDR1 and CDR2 (germline): MGHDK, SYGVNS. The V end lost 4 bases, the J end lost 2 bases, and 9 bases lay between the germline ends. In DNA form, the CDR3 reads TGTGCCAGCAGTGTTTGGGGGGCTGGGGCCAACGTCCTGACTTTC. It translates to CASSVWGAGANVLTF. The complete variable domain, with remaining parts taken from reference TRBV25-1 and TRBJ2-6, reads EADIYQTPRYLVIGTGKKITLECSQTMGHDKMYWYQQDPGMELHLIHYSYGVNSTEKGDLSSESTVSRIRTEHFPLTLESARPSHTSQYLCASSVWGAGANVLTFGAGSRLTVL.

The V and J genes are TRBV7-9 and TRBJ1-2, with D possibly being TRBD1 (6 bases). The CDR3 length is 15 residues. Germline V lookup: CDR1 SEHNR, CDR2 FQNEAQ (reference sequence). V lost 1 base and J lost 8, with 17 bases in between. CDR3 amino acids: CASSLVGQPSGGYTF. In DNA form, the CDR3 reads TGTGCCAGCAGCTTAGTGGGACAACCATCGGGGGGCTACACCTTC.

The V call is TRBV4-1, the J call TRBJ2-7, with 9 bases that match TRBD2. V gave up 5 bases and J gave up 3 bases; unmatched junction bases: 5. The CDR3 is 14 amino acids. Germline CDR1 is MGHRA and CDR2 is YSYEKL. The CDR3, as DNA: TGCGCCAGCAGCACCCAGCGGGGGGACTACGAGCAGTACTTC. Protein: CASSTQRGDYEQYF.

This clone turned up a few times. A far larger clone differs by one base, so this is likely a read error. V usage is TRBV18 and J usage is TRBJ2-3; 8 bases line up with TRBD2. The CDR3 spans 17 residues. The V gene's germline CDR1 is KGHSH and CDR2 LQKENI. The CDR3, as DNA: TGTGTCAGCTCACCAGGAGGGCAGCGGGGGCCCGGGGATACGCAGTATTTT. Its translation: CVSSPGGQRGPGDTQYF.

The chain couples TRBV28 to TRBJ2-2; TRBD2 agrees at 12 bases. The CDR3 contains 19 residues. Germline CDR1 reads MDHEN; CDR2 reads SYDVKM. The ends lost 3 bases at V and 7 bases at J; junction bases unmatched: 15. The CDR3 sequence is CASSFLRLAGARINGELFF. CDR3 nucleotide sequence: TGTGCCAGCAGTTTTTTGCGACTAGCGGGAGCAAGAATTAACGGGGAGCTGTTTTTT.

This rearrangement joins TRBV5-1 to TRBJ2-7; D uncertain. The germline CDR1 and CDR2 sequences are SGHRS and YFSETQ. The V end was cut by 3 bases, the J end by 0 bases, with 4 bases between. The CDR3 has 12 amino acids. The CDR3 reads CASSSHSYEQYF. The CDR3 coding sequence is TGCGCCAGCAGCTCCCACTCCTACGAGCAGTACTTC.

The chain combines TRBV5-6 with TRBJ2-3; 7 bases match TRBD1. Trimming took 6 bases from V and 3 from J; bases not matched to a gene: 7. The germline V gene encodes CDR1 SGHDT and CDR2 YYEEEE. The CDR3 loop spans 14 amino acids. The CDR3 region is CASNTGAETDTQYF. The CDR3, as DNA: TGTGCCAGCAACACAGGGGCGGAAACAGATACGCAGTATTTT.

In this sample, this clone turned up a few times. J is TRBJ1-2 and V is TRBV6-4, with 12 bases lining up with TRBD1. This CDR3 contains 14 residues. Losses at the gene ends were 5 bases for V and 6 bases for J; bases not matched to a gene: 4. From germline, CDR1 is MRHNA and CDR2 SNTAGT. The CDR3 DNA follows: TGTGCCAGCAGTCCGGGACAGGGGGCTGATGGCTACACCTTC. Translation: CASSPGQGADGYTF.

This rearrangement joins TRBV5-4 to TRBJ1-1; 8 nucleotides line up with TRBD1. Unmatched junction bases numbered 8, after V lost 3 bases and J lost 4 bases. The CDR3 has 15 residues. Germline assignment: CDR1 SGHNT and CDR2 YYREEE (reference sequence). This CDR3 is CASSSGQGLVTEAFF. The CDR3 DNA is TGTGCCAGCAGCTCCGGACAGGGACTTGTCACTGAAGCTTTCTTT.

The CDR3 region has the DNA TGTGCCACCAGCATAGGGACATCTAACACTGAAGCTTTCTTT. This encodes CATSIGTSNTEAFF. This chain uses TRBV15 with TRBJ1-1; TRBD1 is a possible D gene (6 bases). Germline CDR1 is LNHNV and CDR2 is YYDKDF (reference sequence). CDR3 length equals 14 residues. V was pared by 4 bases and J by 2 bases, with 11 bases between.

This clone has only one observation. The CDR3 DNA follows: TGTGCCAGTAGTAGCCCGGCGGTCGGGGTATCCTACGAGCAGTACTTC. This translates into CASSSPAVGVSYEQYF. This chain joins TRBV19 and TRBJ2-7, with D perhaps matching TRBD2 (5 bases). Germline values: CDR1 LNHDA, CDR2 SQIVND (reference sequence). The CDR3 runs to 16 residues. Trimming removed 4 bases from V and 1 base from J, with 17 bases in between.

This chain connects TRBV28 to TRBJ2-7, with D perhaps matching TRBD2 (7 bases). Trimming removed 6 bases from V and 1 base from J, with 16 bases in between. The CDR3 has 15 amino acids. Germline loops: CDR1 MDHEN, CDR2 SYDVKM. The CDR3: CASSLGGDPSYEQYF. The DNA of the CDR3 is TGTGCCAGCAGCCTAGGGGGGGACCCGTCCTACGAGCAGTACTTC.

The chain links TRBV5-1 to TRBJ2-1, with 7 bases that match TRBD2. CDR1 is SGHRS, CDR2 YFSETQ, per germline. Trimming at V came to 0 bases and at J to 3 bases, leaving 6 bases not matched to a gene. CDR3 length: 16 residues. The CDR3 sequence is CASSLVGASGYNEQFF. The CDR3 coding sequence is TGCGCCAGCAGCTTGGTTGGAGCTAGCGGCTACAATGAGCAGTTCTTC.

V is TRBV5-1 and J is TRBJ1-1, with 7 positions matching TRBD1. V shed 8 bases and J 2 bases; nucleotides not matched to a gene: 6. The CDR3 spans 13 residues. CDR1 SGHRS and CDR2 YFSETQ come from the germline V gene. CDR3 nucleotide sequence: TGCGCCAGTAGCCGGGACAGTAACACTGAAGCTTTCTTT. Its protein is CASSRDSNTEAFF.

The rearrangement joins TRBV28 to TRBJ2-7, with D perhaps matching TRBD2 (6 bases). V dropped 2 bases and J dropped 5 bases, with 16 bases sitting between them. Germline values: CDR1 MDHEN, CDR2 SYDVKM. The CDR3 has 15 amino acids. The CDR3, as DNA: TGTGCCAGCAGTTTAGGCGGGACTCTCGGTAACGAGCAGTACTTC. The encoded protein is CASSLGGTLGNEQYF.

The V call is TRBV5-6, the J call TRBJ1-2, with D tentatively TRBD1 (5 bases). CDR1 and CDR2 (germline): SGHDT, YYEEEE. Trimming cost V 0 bases and J 7 bases, with 7 bases left between them. There are 12 residues in the CDR3. CDR3 loop: CASSLEGVGYTF. The DNA of the CDR3 is TGTGCCAGCAGCTTGGAAGGGGTTGGCTACACCTTC.

The chain recombines TRBV4-1 with TRBJ2-1; 7 bases line up with TRBD1. This CDR3 contains 16 residues. V lost 1 base to trimming and J lost 0 bases; unmatched junction nucleotides: 3. Germline V gene sequence: CDR1 MGHRA, CDR2 YSYEKL. DNA for the CDR3: TGCGCCAGCAGCCAAGCGGCAGGGGGCTCCTACAATGAGCAGTTCTTC. This translates into CASSQAAGGSYNEQFF.